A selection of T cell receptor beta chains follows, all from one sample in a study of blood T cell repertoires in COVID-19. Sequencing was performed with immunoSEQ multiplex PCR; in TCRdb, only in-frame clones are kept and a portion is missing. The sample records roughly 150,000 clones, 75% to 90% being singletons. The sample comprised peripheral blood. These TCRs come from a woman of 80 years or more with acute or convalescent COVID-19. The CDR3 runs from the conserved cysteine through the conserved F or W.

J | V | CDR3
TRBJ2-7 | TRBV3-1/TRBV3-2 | CASSHGGQQYF
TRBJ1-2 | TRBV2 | CASSGPGRTGGGYTF
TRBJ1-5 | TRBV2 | CASSQTGLDQPQHF
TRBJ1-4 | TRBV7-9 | CASSSTLGGTGVGEKLFF
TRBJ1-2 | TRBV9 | CASSTTGDRYGYTF
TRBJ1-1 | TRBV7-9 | CASSYLGRNTEAFF
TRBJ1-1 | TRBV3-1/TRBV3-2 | CASSQGQADTEAFF
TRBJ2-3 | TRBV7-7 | CASSAGGGASSTDTQYF
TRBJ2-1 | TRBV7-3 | CASSLTQNGGQFF
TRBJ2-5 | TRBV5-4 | CASSAGQNSRTQYF
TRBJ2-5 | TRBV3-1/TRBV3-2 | CASSLFEGAGSTQYF
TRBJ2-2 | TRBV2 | CASTGGVNTGELFF
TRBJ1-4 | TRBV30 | CAWSPDRNEKLFF
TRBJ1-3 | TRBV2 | CASSEIAGGNTIYF
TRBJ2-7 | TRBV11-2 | CASTSWDEQYF
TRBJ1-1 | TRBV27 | CASSLYGSRFEATEAFF
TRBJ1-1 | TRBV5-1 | CASSLLPVVSEAFF
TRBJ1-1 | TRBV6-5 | CASSRGQANTEAFF
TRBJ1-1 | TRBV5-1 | CASRDSMNTEAFF
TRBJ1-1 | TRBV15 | CATSRQLGRVQAFF
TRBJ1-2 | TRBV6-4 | CASSPQYQVTNYGYTF
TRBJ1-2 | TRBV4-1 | CASSQGGGVYGYTF
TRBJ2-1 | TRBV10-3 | CATGGTSSYEQFF
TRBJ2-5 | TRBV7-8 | CASSPGLYRGQETQYF
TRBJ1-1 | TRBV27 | CASSYSTGLDTEAFF
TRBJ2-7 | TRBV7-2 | CASSLYLGNEQYF
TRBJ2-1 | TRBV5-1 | CASSPDLGINEQFF
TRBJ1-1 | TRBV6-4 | CASSVRGNTEAFF
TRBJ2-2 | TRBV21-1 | CASSRQGAYTGELFF
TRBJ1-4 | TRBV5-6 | CASSYTRVREKLFF
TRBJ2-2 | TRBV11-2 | CASSPWDSRAGELFF
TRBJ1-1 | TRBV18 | CASSRLTGNTEAFF
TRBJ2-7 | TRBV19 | CASSMMGQGYEQYF
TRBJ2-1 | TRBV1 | CTSSQHPGLAGVYNEQFF
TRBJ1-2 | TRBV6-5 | CASSYSWKGVYGYTF
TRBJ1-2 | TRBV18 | CASSLTGGQNYGYTF
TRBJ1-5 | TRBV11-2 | CASSLDQGALSQPQHF
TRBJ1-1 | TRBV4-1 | CASSRTGTGANTEAFF
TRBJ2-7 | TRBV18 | CASSPSQSSHEQYF